This T cell receptor beta chain was obtained from a study of T cells in narcolepsy. Data came from immunoSEQ multiplex PCR; TCRdb stores just in-frame clones and leaves some out. The sample has fewer than 35,000 clones, roughly 80% seen once. Germline assignment: CDR1 SGHTA and CDR2 FQGTGA. The CDR3 runs 14 residues. Trimming took 2 bases from V and 4 from J, leaving 11 bases between them. Sequences were obtained from CD45RA- memory CD4+ T cells from PBMCs. The receptor comes from a human donor with narcolepsy. The chain carries TRBV7-3 and TRBJ1-2, with D unclear. The CDR3 region has the DNA TGTGCCAGCAGCTTACCCGAGCGGACCTATGGCTACACCTTC. This gives the protein CASSLPERTYGYTF.